These 14 T cell receptor beta chains share one sample of origin, sequenced in a study of shared clonotypes between healthy human individuals (dated by TCRdb to the early 2020s). Library prep was done by the immunoSEQ multiplex PCR assay. TCRdb took over this immuneACCESS table, retaining in-frame rearrangements with V and J assigned. Such tables are incomplete; in checked studies, under half of the missing clones stem from an unresolved V gene, and the remainder is unexplained. The sample records around 690,000 clones, about nine tenths of which are singletons. The ten largest clones capture 34% of the sample. Sequences were obtained from memory CD8+ T cells from PBMCs. Taken with the paper, the label for cell subset or site translates to: CD45RO+ cells pooled with CCR7-negative TemRA cells. Every receptor here comes from a man younger than 35 in good health. Some clones in this sample may be carry-over from other donors' samples.

The rearrangement uses TRBV15 and TRBJ1-1; D is undetermined. Germline lookup yields CDR1 LNHNV and CDR2 YYDKDF (reference sequence). Trimming removed 3 bases at V and 0 bases at J, with 5 bases between. The CDR3 consists of 13 residues. The CDR3 DNA reads TGTGCCACCAGCAGTGGGATGAACACTGAAGCTTTCTTT. Translated: CATSSGMNTEAFF.

This chain joins TRBV13 and TRBJ1-1; tentative D call: TRBD1 (5 bases). Germline V gene lookup returns CDR1 PRHDT and CDR2 FYEKMQ (reference sequence). The CDR3 consists of 15 residues. Trimming took 4 bases from V and 1 from J, leaving 13 bases between them. The CDR3 sequence is CASSSRQTGNTEAFF. In DNA, the CDR3 is TGTGCCAGCAGCTCCCGACAGACGGGGAACACTGAAGCTTTCTTT.

The V and J genes are TRBV21-1 and TRBJ2-7; TRBD2, the table's D call, was not compared with the DNA. TRBV21-1 is listed as a pseudogene. The CDR3 spans 14 residues. This CDR3 is CASSKVENSYEQYF. CDR3 nucleotide sequence: TGTGCCAGCAGCAAAGTGGAGAACTCCTACGAGCAGTACTTC.

Of note for this clone: The sample carries other DNA sequences with the same CDR3. This chain uses TRBV27 with TRBJ2-2, with D unresolved. The V end was cut by 3 bases, the J end by 7 bases, with 3 bases between. The CDR3 is 11 amino acids. Per germline, CDR1 MNHEY and CDR2 SMNVEV (reference sequence). The CDR3 region is CASSFGGELFF. In DNA form, the CDR3 reads TGTGCCAGCAGTTTTGGCGGGGAGCTGTTTTTT.

The rearrangement joins TRBV2 to TRBJ1-2, with 7 bases matching TRBD1. CDR3 length: 15 residues. The junction had 3 bases not matched to a gene; V was cut back by 1 base and J by 1 base. The germline V gene has CDR1 SNHLY and CDR2 FYNNEI. The CDR3 reads CASSEGGGGNYGYTF. Written as DNA, the CDR3 is TGTGCCAGCAGTGAAGGAGGGGGCGGTAACTATGGCTACACCTTC.

The chain recombines TRBV11-2 with TRBJ1-1, with D unclear. Per germline, CDR1 SGHAT and CDR2 FQNNGV. This CDR3 contains 14 residues. Deletions cut 5 bases from V and 2 bases from J, with 12 bases between. The DNA of the CDR3 is TGTGCCAGCAGCCAAACCACAGACAACACTGAAGCTTTCTTT. This gives the protein CASSQTTDNTEAFF.

The rearrangement links TRBV2 to TRBJ1-5; 8 bases line up with TRBD1. The V gene's germline CDR1 is SNHLY and CDR2 FYNNEI. The CDR3 length is 15 residues. The ends lost 4 bases at V and 2 bases at J; junction bases unmatched: 4. The CDR3 sequence is CASSVDRGGNQPQHF. CDR3 sequence (DNA): TGTGCCAGCAGTGTCGACAGGGGTGGCAATCAGCCCCAGCATTTT.

This rearrangement joins TRBV2 to TRBJ2-7; TRBD2 agrees at 14 bases. The CDR3 consists of 17 residues. V was clipped by 4 bases and J by 1 base; unmatched bases: 6. CDR1 and CDR2 from the germline V gene are SNHLY and FYNNEI. The CDR3 region is CASSGSGTSGSSYEQYF. As DNA, the CDR3 is TGTGCCAGCAGTGGGTCGGGGACTAGCGGGAGTTCCTACGAGCAGTACTTC.

About this clone: Other DNA sequences from this sample encode an identical CDR3 as well. The chain recombines TRBV5-1 with TRBJ1-3, with unresolved D. Deletions cut 3 bases from V and 0 bases from J, with 4 bases between. CDR1 and CDR2 from the germline V gene are SGHRS and YFSETQ. The CDR3 sequence is 13 residues long. CDR3 protein: CASSSHSGNTIYF. CDR3 bases: TGCGCCAGCAGCTCCCACTCTGGAAACACCATATATTTT. The whole variable domain, filled in from reference TRBV5-1 and TRBJ1-3, reads KAGVTQTPRYLIKTRGQQVTLSCSPISGHRSVSWYQQTPGQGLQFLFEYFSETQRNKGNFPGRFSGRQFSNSRSEMNVSTLELGDSALYLCASSSHSGNTIYFGEGSWLTVV.

The chain combines TRBV12-5 with TRBJ2-1; possibly TRBD2 for D (5 bases). V was cut by 4 bases and J by 0 bases, with 13 bases left in between. Per the germline V gene, CDR1 is LGHNT and CDR2 is FRNRAP. CDR3 length: 16 residues. CDR3 DNA: TGTGCTAGTGGTTCTGGCGGGTTCAGCTCCTACAATGAGCAGTTCTTC. Protein: CASGSGGFSSYNEQFF.

CDR3 residues: CASSSGLGYNEQFF. The CDR3 DNA reads as TGTGCCAGCAGTTCCGGTCTTGGGTACAATGAGCAGTTCTTC. The chain is built from TRBV27 and TRBJ2-1; D is uncertain. V lost 4 bases and J lost 4, with 11 bases in between. The CDR3 loop spans 14 amino acids. CDR1 is MNHEY and CDR2 is SMNVEV in the germline V gene (reference sequence).

The V gene is TRBV13, the J gene TRBJ1-4, with no clear D. This CDR3 has 12 amino acids. Trimming cost V 7 bases and J 4 bases, with 7 bases left between them. Germline-derived CDR1 and CDR2 are PRHDT and FYEKMQ (reference sequence). CDR3 sequence reads: CASTAVNEKLFF. CDR3 DNA sequence: TGTGCCAGCACGGCAGTTAATGAAAAACTGTTTTTT.

This rearrangement joins TRBV10-3 to TRBJ2-7; 14 bases line up with TRBD2. Trimming at V came to 2 bases and at J to 2 bases, leaving 8 bases not matched to a gene. The germline CDR1 and CDR2 sequences are ENHRY and SYGVKD. The CDR3 is 18 residues long. CDR3 loop: CAISENAGLAGVTYEQYF. The CDR3 DNA follows: TGTGCCATCAGTGAGAATGCGGGACTAGCGGGAGTCACCTACGAGCAGTACTTC.

The CDR3 is CAISEPNRGLYEQYF. In nucleotides, the CDR3 is TGTGCCATCAGTGAGCCAAACAGGGGGCTCTACGAGCAGTACTTC. The rearrangement links TRBV10-3 to TRBJ2-7, with 9 positions matching TRBD1. V trimming: 2 bases; J trimming: 3 bases; junction bases outside the gene matches: 5. The CDR3 runs 15 residues. Germline CDR1 and CDR2: ENHRY and SYGVKD.